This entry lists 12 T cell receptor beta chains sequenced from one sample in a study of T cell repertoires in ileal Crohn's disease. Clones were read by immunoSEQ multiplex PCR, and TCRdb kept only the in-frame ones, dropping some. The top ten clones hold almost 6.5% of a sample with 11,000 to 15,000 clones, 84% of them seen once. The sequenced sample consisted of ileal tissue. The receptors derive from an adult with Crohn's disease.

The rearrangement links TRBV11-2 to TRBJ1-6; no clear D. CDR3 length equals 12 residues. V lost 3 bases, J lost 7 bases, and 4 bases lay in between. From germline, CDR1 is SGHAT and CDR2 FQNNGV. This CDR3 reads CASSFPNSPLHF. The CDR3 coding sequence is TGTGCCAGCAGCTTCCCGAATTCACCCCTCCACTTT.

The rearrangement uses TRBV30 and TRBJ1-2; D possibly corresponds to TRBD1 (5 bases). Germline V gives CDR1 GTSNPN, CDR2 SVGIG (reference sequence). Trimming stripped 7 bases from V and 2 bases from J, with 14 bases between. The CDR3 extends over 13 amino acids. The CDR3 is CASGQGLNYGYTF. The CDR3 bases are TGTGCCTCGGGTCAGGGTCTCAACTATGGCTACACCTTC.

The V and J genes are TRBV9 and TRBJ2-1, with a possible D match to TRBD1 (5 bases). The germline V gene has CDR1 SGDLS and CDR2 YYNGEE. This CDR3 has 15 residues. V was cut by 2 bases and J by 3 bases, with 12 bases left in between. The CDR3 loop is CASSVTGLLYNEQFF. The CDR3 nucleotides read TGTGCCAGCAGCGTTACAGGTCTCCTCTACAATGAGCAGTTCTTC.

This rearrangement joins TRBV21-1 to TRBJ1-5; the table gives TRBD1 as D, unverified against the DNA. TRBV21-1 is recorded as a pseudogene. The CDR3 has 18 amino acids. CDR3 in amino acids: CASSKAPGTDMRNQPQHF. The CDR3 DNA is TGTGCCAGCAGCAAAGCTCCTGGGACAGACATGCGCAATCAGCCCCAGCATTTT.

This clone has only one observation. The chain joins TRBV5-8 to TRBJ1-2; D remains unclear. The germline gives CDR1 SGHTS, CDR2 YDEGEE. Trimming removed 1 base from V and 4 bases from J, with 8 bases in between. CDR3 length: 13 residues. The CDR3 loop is CASSLTGVYGYTF. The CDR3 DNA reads TGTGCCAGCAGCTTGACCGGAGTCTATGGCTACACCTTC.

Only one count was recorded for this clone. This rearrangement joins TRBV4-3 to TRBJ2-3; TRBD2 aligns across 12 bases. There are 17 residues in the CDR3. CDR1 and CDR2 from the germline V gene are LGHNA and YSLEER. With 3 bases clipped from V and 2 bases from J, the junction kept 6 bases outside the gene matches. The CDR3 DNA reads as TGCGCCAGCAGCCAGTGGGCTAGCGGGGGGGCCACAGATACGCAGTATTTT. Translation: CASSQWASGGATDTQYF.

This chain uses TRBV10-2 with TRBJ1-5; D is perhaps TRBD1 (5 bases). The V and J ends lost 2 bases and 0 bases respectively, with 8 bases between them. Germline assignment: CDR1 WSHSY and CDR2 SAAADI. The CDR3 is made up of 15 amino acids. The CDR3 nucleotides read TGCGCCAGCAGTGAGGGGGGAGGTAGCAATCAGCCCCAGCATTTT. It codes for CASSEGGGSNQPQHF.

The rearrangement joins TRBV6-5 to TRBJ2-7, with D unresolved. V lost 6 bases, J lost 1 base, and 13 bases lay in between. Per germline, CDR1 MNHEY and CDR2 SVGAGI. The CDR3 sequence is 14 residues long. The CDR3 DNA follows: TGTGCCAGCAGCCGAATCGAGAAATCCTACGAGCAGTACTTC. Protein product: CASSRIEKSYEQYF.

The DNA for the CDR3 is TGTGCCAGCACCCCCCCACAGGGGGCGAGGGAGCAGTACTTC. Translation: CASTPPQGAREQYF. This chain links TRBV6-6 with TRBJ2-7; 9 nucleotides match TRBD1. After removal of 7 bases from V and 7 bases from J, the junction contained 11 bases not matched to a gene. This CDR3 has 14 residues. Germline V gene data show CDR1 as MNHNY and CDR2 as SVGAGI (reference sequence).

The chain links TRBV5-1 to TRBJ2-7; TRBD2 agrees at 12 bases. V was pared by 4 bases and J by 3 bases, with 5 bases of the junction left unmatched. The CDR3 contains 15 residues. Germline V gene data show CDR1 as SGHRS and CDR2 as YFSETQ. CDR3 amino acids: CASSRSSGGGYEQYF. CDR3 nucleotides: TGCGCCAGCAGCCGTTCTAGCGGGGGGGGCTACGAGCAGTACTTC. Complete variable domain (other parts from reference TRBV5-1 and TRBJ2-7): KAGVTQTPRYLIKTRGQQVTLSCSPISGHRSVSWYQQTPGQGLQFLFEYFSETQRNKGNFPGRFSGRQFSNSRSEMNVSTLELGDSALYLCASSRSSGGGYEQYFGPGTRLTVT.

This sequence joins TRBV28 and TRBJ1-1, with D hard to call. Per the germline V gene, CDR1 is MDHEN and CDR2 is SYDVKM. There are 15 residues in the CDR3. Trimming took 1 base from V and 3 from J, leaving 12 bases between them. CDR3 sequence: CASSLLAGSYTEAFF. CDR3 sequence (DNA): TGTGCCAGCAGTTTATTGGCAGGCAGTTACACTGAAGCTTTCTTT.

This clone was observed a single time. DNA of the CDR3: TGCGCCAGCAGCCAACCCCGGACTAGCGGGAGCAAAGAGACCCAGTACTTC. Translation gives CASSQPRTSGSKETQYF. The chain uses TRBV4-1 and TRBJ2-5; TRBD2 agrees at 13 bases. The CDR3 is 17 residues long. Germline loops: CDR1 MGHRA, CDR2 YSYEKL. V trimming: 2 bases; J trimming: 3 bases; junction bases outside the gene matches: 6.